This T cell receptor beta chain was captured in a study of cytomegalovirus exposure and HLA in healthy donors. Findings and limits, study-wide: Later analysis showed TCR association rates varying by HLA locus, highest for DRB1 and lowest for HLA-C.

PCR primers comprised 60 Vbeta and 13 Jbeta primers. Only in-frame clones appear in the TCRdb table, and some are missing; sequencing was by immunoSEQ multiplex PCR. The table shows 150,000 to 200,000 clones, with around 69% occurring only once. On this clone: Its antigen is still unknown.

The specimen was PBMCs. This TCR was recovered from a man in his sixties in good health and CMV-seronegative.

The CDR3 reads CASSLAGQDTIYF. The CDR3 nucleotides are TGTGCCAGCAGCTTAGCGGGCCAAGACACCATATATTTT. V is TRBV7-9 and J is TRBJ1-3; D is undetermined. The CDR3 runs 13 residues. The germline V and J ends were trimmed by 0 bases and 8 bases, with 8 bases remaining between them. Germline-derived CDR1 and CDR2 are SEHNR and FQNEAQ (reference sequence).